One T cell receptor (beta chain) is described in this entry. The germline V gene has CDR1 MDHEN and CDR2 SYDVKM. CDR3 size: 15 residues. The germline V and J ends were trimmed by 5 bases and 7 bases, with 15 bases remaining between them. This entry belongs to a study of blood T cell repertoires in COVID-19. Across over 20 US areas, participants ranged in age from about 18 to 89 years. Per the original data handling: Quantification of nucleated cells was approximated via reference gene primer amplification. Measured with immunoSEQ multiplex PCR; TCRdb has only the in-frame clones, and not every one. Clone size and V and J calls were adopted from that table, with D and trimming inferred from the DNA. This sample has about 140,000 clones, with 84% found just once.

This chain links TRBV28 with TRBJ2-6; D is possibly TRBD1 (5 bases). What was sequenced was PBMCs or T cells enriched from blood (not recorded which). The sequence was obtained from a woman aged 50 to 60 with acute COVID-19. The CDR3 is CASSLDSDVANVLTF. The CDR3 region has the DNA TGTGCCAGCAGTCTAGACAGTGATGTCGCCAACGTCCTGACTTTC.